The rows below give T cell receptor beta chains drawn from one sample of a study of human T cells and chemical hapten exposure. MiXCR, run by TCRdb on the RACE reads, gives a single entry per CDR3 protein. The sample lists under 200,000 distinct CDR3 sequences; about 14% were seen once. This sample comprised whole blood, obtained in connection with sensitization to the hapten diphenylcyclopropenone (DPC). The receptors shown here come from a young woman with alopecia areata. Some clones in this sample may be carry-over from other donors' samples. Both conserved end residues are part of each CDR3. D genes are given only for firm matches. Not all rows give a size; the values are once, few, many and, for expanded clones, a class.

TRBV7-3	TRBD1	TRBJ2-5	few	15	TGTGCCAGCAGCCCATCACAGGGGTCGGGAGAGACCCAGTACTTC	CASSPSQGSGETQYF
TRBV5-1	-	TRBJ2-5	few	13	TGCGCCAGCAGCTCAGCGACCCAAGAGACCCAGTACTTC	CASSSATQETQYF
TRBV27	-	TRBJ1-1	-	13	TGTGCCAGCAGTTTAAAGGGGTACACTGAAGCTTTCTTT	CASSLKGYTEAFF
TRBV29-1	-	TRBJ2-5	-	12	TGCAGCGTTGACAAGGGCAGGGAGACCCAGTACTTC	CSVDKGRETQYF
TRBV20-1	-	TRBJ1-1	few	14	TGCAGTGCTAGCCCGGACAGCATGAACACTGAAGCTTTCTTT	CSASPDSMNTEAFF
TRBV11-2	-	TRBJ2-3	few	13	TGTGCCAGCAGCTTAGGTACAGGGGATACGCAGTATTTT	CASSLGTGDTQYF
TRBV20-1	TRBD2	TRBJ2-1	few	14	TGCAGTGTTCTTACTAGCGTATCGTACAATGAGCAGTTCTTC	CSVLTSVSYNEQFF
TRBV6-1	-	TRBJ2-1	few	15	TGTGCCAGCAGTGAAACGCGGGACAGCAGGAATGAGCAGTTCTTC	CASSETRDSRNEQFF
TRBV7-9	-	TRBJ1-4	many	18	TGTGCCAGCAGCTTAGCCGCGGCGGACCCCCCAACTAATGAAAAACTGTTTTTT	CASSLAAADPPTNEKLFF
TRBV28	TRBD1	TRBJ1-5	many	15	TGTGCCAGCAGTTTCGACAGGGCTGTGGCTCAGCCCCAGCATTTT	CASSFDRAVAQPQHF
TRBV20-1	-	TRBJ2-1	few	22	TGCAGTGCTAGAGACCCGAACCGTTATGACCCAGCGTTGGCGGTTACCTACAATGAGCAGTTCTTC	CSARDPNRYDPALAVTYNEQFF
TRBV2	-	TRBJ2-2	few	14	TGTGCCAGCAGTGTTGGGCTCCCAGGCGGGGAGCTGTTTTTT	CASSVGLPGGELFF
TRBV23-1	-	TRBJ2-3	few	15	TGCGCCAGCAGTCTAACAGGGCCTAGCACAGATACGCAGTATTTT	CASSLTGPSTDTQYF
TRBV28	TRBD1	TRBJ1-1	few	13	TGTGCCAGCACCGTACAGGGGGTGGCGGAAGCTTTCTTT	CASTVQGVAEAFF
TRBV27	-	TRBJ2-7	-	13	TGTGCCAGCAGTCCGTCAGGGAGTCACGAGCAGTACTTC	CASSPSGSHEQYF
TRBV7-2	-	TRBJ2-2	-	14	TGTGCCAGCAGCTTGGCGGGACTTGGCGGGGAGCTGTTTTTT	CASSLAGLGGELFF
TRBV7-9	-	TRBJ1-6	many	14	TGTGCCACCCGAACCGGGACATCTAATTCACCCCTCCACTTT	CATRTGTSNSPLHF
TRBV7-9	-	TRBJ1-6	few	14	TGTGCCAGCAGCTTATCAGGGACTAATTCACCCCTCCACTTT	CASSLSGTNSPLHF
TRBV6-2/TRBV6-3	-	TRBJ2-1	-	13	TGTGCCAGCAGTTACCTTGGATACAATGAGCAGTTCTTC	CASSYLGYNEQFF
TRBV20-1	-	TRBJ2-5	-	14	TGCAGTGCAAAATCCCGACAGGCCCAAGAGACCCAGTACTTC	CSAKSRQAQETQYF
TRBV12-3/TRBV12-4	-	TRBJ1-5	-	15	TGTGCCAGCAGACCCGACGGGGGAAGCAATCAGCCCCAGCATTTT	CASRPDGGSNQPQHF
TRBV7-9	-	TRBJ2-1	few	13	TGTGCCAGCAGCCTCGGGACTCATAATGAGCAGTTCTTC	CASSLGTHNEQFF
TRBV18	TRBD2	TRBJ2-2	-	15	TGTGCCAGCTCACCACCGCGGGGGAGCACCGGGGAGCTGTTTTTT	CASSPPRGSTGELFF
TRBV3-1	-	TRBJ2-7	few	15	TGTGCCAGCAGCCACGGCAGGGATCCCCTCTACGAGCAGTACTTC	CASSHGRDPLYEQYF
TRBV24-1	-	TRBJ2-1	many	14	TGTGCCACCAGTGATCAGGGGACTAATAATGAGCAGTTCTTC	CATSDQGTNNEQFF
TRBV6-1	-	TRBJ2-2	few	15	TGTGCCAGCAGTGAACTAGCTGTGAACACCGGGGAGCTGTTTTTT	CASSELAVNTGELFF
TRBV19	TRBD1	TRBJ1-4	few	14	TGTGCCAGTAGATTACAGGGGGCAGGGGAAAAACTGTTTTTT	CASRLQGAGEKLFF
TRBV7-2	TRBD1	TRBJ2-7	many	15	TGTGCCAGCAGACTAGTGGGACAGGGCACCTACGAGCAGTACTTC	CASRLVGQGTYEQYF
TRBV29-1	TRBD1	TRBJ2-7	-	15	TGCAGCGTTGGGGGGACAGGGGCGACTTTATACGAGCAGTACTTC	CSVGGTGATLYEQYF
TRBV5-1	-	TRBJ2-4	few	16	TGCGCCAGCAGCTTGAGGACAGACATAGCCAAAAACATTCAGTACTTC	CASSLRTDIAKNIQYF
TRBV10-3	-	TRBJ1-2	few	12	TGTGCCATCAGTCGTACAGGTAGTGGCTACACCTTC	CAISRTGSGYTF
TRBV12-3/TRBV12-4	TRBD1	TRBJ2-5	-	14	TGTGCCAGCAGCAGGACAGGGGGACGAGAGACCCAGTACTTC	CASSRTGGRETQYF
TRBV12-3/TRBV12-4	TRBD1	TRBJ1-1	few	16	TGTGCCAGCAGCAACTTTCCCGGGACAGGGAGTACTGAAGCTTTCTTT	CASSNFPGTGSTEAFF
TRBV12-5	-	TRBJ2-3	many	17	TGTGCTAGTGGTTTGGTACTTGGCGGTTCGGGCACAGATACGCAGTATTTT	CASGLVLGGSGTDTQYF
TRBV9	-	TRBJ2-5	few	13	TGTGCCAGCAGCGAAAACCCCTCAGGGACCCAGTACTTC	CASSENPSGTQYF
TRBV5-1	-	TRBJ2-5	-	14	TGCGCCAGCAGCACCTCCTCGGAGCAAGAGACCCAGTACTTC	CASSTSSEQETQYF
TRBV28	-	TRBJ2-7	many	15	TGTGCCAGCAGTCCCGCCGGGGAGCGATTGGACGAGCAGTACTTC	CASSPAGERLDEQYF
TRBV9	-	TRBJ2-1	few	14	TGTGCCAGCAGCGTAGGGTTCCCCTACAATGAGCAGTTCTTC	CASSVGFPYNEQFF
TRBV6-5	-	TRBJ2-7	few	11	TGTGCCAGCGCGGGGAGGAACGAGCAGTACTTC	CASAGRNEQYF
TRBV11-2	-	TRBJ1-1	few	15	TGTGCCAGCAGCTTGGAACCGGTAGGAGACACTGAAGCTTTCTTT	CASSLEPVGDTEAFF
TRBV6-6	-	TRBJ2-7	few	13	TGTGCCAGCAGTTCCGACAGGTTAAGGGAGCAGTACTTC	CASSSDRLREQYF
TRBV29-1	TRBD1	TRBJ2-1	-	14	TGCAGCGTTGTCACAGGGGACTCCTACAATGAGCAGTTCTTC	CSVVTGDSYNEQFF
TRBV30	-	TRBJ1-6	-	13	TGTGCCTGTCAAGGGGGAGATAATTCACCCCTCCACTTT	CACQGGDNSPLHF
TRBV28	-	TRBJ2-7	-	16	TGTGCCAGCAGTCTTCCTAATTTTGGGAGGAGAGGCGAGCAGTACTTC	CASSLPNFGRRGEQYF
TRBV25-1	-	TRBJ2-5	many	14	TGTGCCAGCAGTCGGGCAGGACCACAAGAGACCCAGTACTTC	CASSRAGPQETQYF
TRBV12-3/TRBV12-4	-	TRBJ1-6	few	15	TGTGCCAGCACCATAAAAACAGGGAAAGGCTCACCCCTCCACTTT	CASTIKTGKGSPLHF
TRBV6-5	-	TRBJ2-1	few	15	TGTGCCAGCAGGGACGCAAGCGGAACCTACAATGAGCAGTTCTTC	CASRDASGTYNEQFF
TRBV5-1	TRBD1	TRBJ2-5	few	15	TGCGCCAGCAGCTTGGGGACAGGGGGCCAAGAGACCCAGTACTTC	CASSLGTGGQETQYF